The entry below gives a single T cell receptor (beta chain) sequence along with its context. Its antigen is unidentified. The data stem from a study of shared clonotypes between healthy human individuals. Study observations and caveats: It was observed that roughly 5.4% of naive CD4 clonotypes were shared across several donors.

CDR3 length: 12 amino acids. The V gene lost 7 bases and the J gene lost 5 bases, with 13 bases spanning the gap. Germline V gene sequence: CDR1 GTSNPN, CDR2 SVGIG (reference sequence). Sequencing used immunoSEQ multiplex PCR; TCRdb keeps in-frame clones, though not all of them. The data show some 2.3 million clones, with approximately 95% seen just once and 0.39% held by the top ten. Naive CD4+ cells were CD45RA-selected; the remaining cells were memory. Sequencing input: naive CD4+ T cells from PBMCs. Specified subset: CD45RA+ positively selected. The sequence was collected from a man aged 18 to 29 in good health. Some clones in this sample may be carry-over from other donors' samples. This rearrangement joins TRBV30 to TRBJ2-3; no reliable D call. Here the CDR3 DNA reads TGTGCCTTCTCCCTTGTTGGAGATACGCAGTATTTT. As protein: CAFSLVGDTQYF.